The entry below gives a single T cell receptor (beta chain) sequence along with its context. Its antigen has not been determined. One base away there is no much larger clone; base qualities are not given. The time point label here, explained by the study, means: late sampling 161 to 241 days after vaccination in three convalescent patients. The sample's treatment or condition, from its label and the paper: approximately nine-day PBMC culture with coronavirus spike peptide pools or control peptides (ViraFEST assay). The ViraFEST assay, used in the study, expanded antigen-specific T cells with peptide pools and then identified the expanded clonotypes through TCR sequencing. The convalescent patients' positive SARS-CoV-2 PCR tests were from March to December 2020, which was before the Alpha, Beta and Delta variants emerged in the United States. Each well held 2.2 million or so PBMCs cultured with approximately 10 ug/ml peptide pools in IMDM containing around 5% human AB serum and around 10 IU/ml IL-2. On days 3 and 7, half of the culture medium was replaced with fresh IL-2-containing medium. CD4+ T cells were isolated after about 10 days of culture through negative selection using the EasySep CD4+ T cell isolation kit. Ficoll-Paque Plus gradient centrifugation was used to isolate PBMCs from whole blood, and the isolated PBMCs were then either used fresh or cryopreserved at -140C. Triplicate wells were generally used for each culture condition.

In the germline V gene, CDR1 corresponds to MGHRA and CDR2 to YSYEKL. The CDR3 starts with the cysteine, ends with the phenylalanine, and has 18 residues. Only the CDR3 portion is preserved as DNA: 54 bases, with reading frame beginning at the first base. Clipping removes 3 bases from V and 4 bases from J, with 16 as the unmatched junction base count. The library was prepared using PCR. DNA from cultured CD4+ T cells underwent TCR sequencing with the Oncomine TCR Beta short-read assay at the Johns Hopkins FTIC core. The QIAamp micro DNA kit was used to extract genomic DNA from the cultured CD4+ T cells. Oncomine TCR Beta libraries made from cultured CD4+ T cells were pooled using unique dual indexes and sequenced on an Illumina iSeq 100. Per the authors' processing: Non-productive sequences were filtered out, and CDR3s that did not start with C, did not end with F or W, or were shorter than 7 amino acids were discarded. The MANAFEST web application was used to identify antigen-specific clonotypes by comparing peptide-stimulated wells against reference wells and other culture wells. An FDR below 0.05, an odds ratio above 5, and a productive frequency above 0.1% in at least two of three replicate wells were required for clones to be considered positive. A clonotype was classed as cross-reactive if the clonotype showed significant expansion both in SARS-CoV-2 spike wells and in at least one common cold coronavirus spike condition. Similarity between CDR3 sequences was evaluated in R version 3.6.1 using Levenshtein distances (stringdist) and unrooted phylogenetic trees (ape). The public sequencing data were trimmed at Q25 with fastp and processed into clonotypes with MiXCR by TCRdb, which kept only in-frame beta chains. Each CDR3 protein gets just one entry, which takes the most common genes and DNA from the rows behind it. The V and J calls were not made by the authors but by TCRdb's processing. This sample is represented by about 26,000 distinct CDR3 sequences; roughly 38% of them were singletons. About 3.7% of the sample rests with the top ten.

This sample stems from a study of vaccination and CD4 T cells after COVID-19 (dated 2022 in TCRdb). About the investigation overall: SARS-CoV-2 positivity had been established in the convalescent patients by nasal swab PCR, and mild disease was recorded in about 9 of these patients and severe disease in one. In the convalescent cohort there were six males and four females, among whom were two Hispanic individuals, seven Caucasians, two Asians and one multiracial person. Each participant got two doses of either the Pfizer-BioNTech BNT162b2 vaccine (n=8) or the Moderna mRNA-1273 vaccine (n=2). Post-COVID blood samples were collected from convalescent patients a median of about 92 days after diagnosis, with a range of about 35 to 161 days. Post-vaccine blood samples were collected a median of about 72 days after the second vaccine dose, ranging from about 14 to 241 days. For a few convalescent patients, samples were collected at an early post-vaccination timepoint (day 14) as well as at a late post-vaccination timepoint (days 161 to 241). For stimulating the cultures, overlapping spike peptide pools were used, derived from SARS-CoV-2 as well as from the common cold coronaviruses HCoV-NL63, HCoV-OC43 and HCoV-229E. As controls, cultures received a CEFX viral epitope pool (the positive control), an HIV-1 Nef peptide pool (the negative control), or no peptide at all. In roughly 11 COVID-19 convalescent patients and a few infection-naive healthy vaccine recipients, the spike-specific CD4+ TCR repertoire before mRNA vaccination was compared with the repertoire after mRNA vaccination.

What the work shows at the level of the full study, not this receptor alone: In convalescent patients, a median around 86% of post-vaccine SARS-CoV-2-reactive clones were detected only after vaccination, suggesting vaccine-specific priming. An increase in the median number of SARS-CoV-2-reactive clonotypes from around 20 after infection to roughly 38 after vaccination was observed, but the change was not found to be significant. Nearly all vaccine-specific clones in convalescent patients (304 of 307) were mono-reactive for SARS-CoV-2 spike rather than cross-reactive with common cold coronaviruses. Only a relatively small number of convalescent patients were included in the study, and early timepoints following natural infection were not analyzed.

Sequences were derived from CD4+ T cells from blood, cultured in vitro, sampled about 7 months after SARS-CoV-2 vaccination. The receptor chain draws on TRBV4-1 and TRBJ2-5, with 8 middle bases fitting TRBD2. The TCR comes from a human donor who had recovered from COVID-19. CDR3 sequence: CASSHGRGREVMRETQYF. The nucleotides read TGCGCCAGCAGCCATGGCCGGGGGCGGGAGGTTATGAGAGAGACCCAGTACTTC.